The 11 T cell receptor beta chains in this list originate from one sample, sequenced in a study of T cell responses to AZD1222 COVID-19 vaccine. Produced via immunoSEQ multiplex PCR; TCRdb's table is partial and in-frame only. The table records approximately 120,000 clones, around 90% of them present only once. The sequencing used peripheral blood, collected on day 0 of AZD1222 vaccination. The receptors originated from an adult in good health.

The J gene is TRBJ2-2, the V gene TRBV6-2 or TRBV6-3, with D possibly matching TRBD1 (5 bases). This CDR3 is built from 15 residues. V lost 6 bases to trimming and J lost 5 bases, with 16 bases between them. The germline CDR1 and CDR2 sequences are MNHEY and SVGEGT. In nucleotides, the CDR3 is TGTGCCAGCAGCAACCGAAGGGGTATTACCGGGGAGCTGTTTTTT. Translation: CASSNRRGITGELFF.

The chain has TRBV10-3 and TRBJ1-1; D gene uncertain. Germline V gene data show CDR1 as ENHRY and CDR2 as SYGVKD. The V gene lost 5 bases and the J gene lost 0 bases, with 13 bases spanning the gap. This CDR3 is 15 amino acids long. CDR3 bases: TGTGCCATCAGTCTAACCGGGAGCATGAACACTGAAGCTTTCTTT. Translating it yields CAISLTGSMNTEAFF.

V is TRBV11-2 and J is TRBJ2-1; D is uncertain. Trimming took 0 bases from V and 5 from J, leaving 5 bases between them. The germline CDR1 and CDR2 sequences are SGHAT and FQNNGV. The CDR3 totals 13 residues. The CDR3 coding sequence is TGTGCCAGCAGCTTAGACAGACACAATGAGCAGTTCTTC. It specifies CASSLDRHNEQFF.

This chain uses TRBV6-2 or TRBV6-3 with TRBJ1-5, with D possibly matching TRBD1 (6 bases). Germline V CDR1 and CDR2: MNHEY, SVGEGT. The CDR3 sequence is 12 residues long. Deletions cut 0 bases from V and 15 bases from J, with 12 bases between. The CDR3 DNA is TGTGCCAGCAGTTACTCTGGACAGTGGGGGCATTTT. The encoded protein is CASSYSGQWGHF.

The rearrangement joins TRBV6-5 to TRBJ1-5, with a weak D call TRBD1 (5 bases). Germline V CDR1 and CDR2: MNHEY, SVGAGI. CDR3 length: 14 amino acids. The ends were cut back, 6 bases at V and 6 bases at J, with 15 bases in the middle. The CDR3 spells CASSPGGFIQPQHF. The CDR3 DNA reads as TGTGCCAGCAGCCCCGGGGGGTTTATTCAGCCCCAGCATTTT.

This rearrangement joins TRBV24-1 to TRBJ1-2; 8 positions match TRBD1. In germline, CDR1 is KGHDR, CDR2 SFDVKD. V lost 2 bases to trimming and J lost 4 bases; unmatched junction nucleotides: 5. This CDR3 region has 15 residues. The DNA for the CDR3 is TGTGCCACCAGTGATTCAGGGGGCCCGGGCTATGGCTACACCTTC. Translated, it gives CATSDSGGPGYGYTF.

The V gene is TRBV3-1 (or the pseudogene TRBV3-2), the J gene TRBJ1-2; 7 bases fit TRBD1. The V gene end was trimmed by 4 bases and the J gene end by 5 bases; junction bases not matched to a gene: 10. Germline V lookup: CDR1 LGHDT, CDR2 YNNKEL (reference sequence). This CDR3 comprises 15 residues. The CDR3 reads CASSRREGAGYGYTF. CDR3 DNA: TGTGCCAGCAGCCGAAGAGAGGGGGCAGGGTATGGCTACACCTTC.

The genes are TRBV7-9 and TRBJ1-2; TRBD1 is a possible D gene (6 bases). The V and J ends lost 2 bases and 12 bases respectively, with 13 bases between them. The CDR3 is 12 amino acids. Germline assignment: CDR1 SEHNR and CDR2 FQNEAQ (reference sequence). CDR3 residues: CASSLLWGPDTF. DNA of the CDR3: TGTGCCAGCAGCTTACTTTGGGGGCCTGACACCTTC.

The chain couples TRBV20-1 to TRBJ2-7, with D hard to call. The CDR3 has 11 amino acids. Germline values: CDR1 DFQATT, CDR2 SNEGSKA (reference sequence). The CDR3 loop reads CEGSSRYEQYF. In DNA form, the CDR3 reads TGCGAAGGGTCTTCTCGGTACGAGCAGTACTTC.

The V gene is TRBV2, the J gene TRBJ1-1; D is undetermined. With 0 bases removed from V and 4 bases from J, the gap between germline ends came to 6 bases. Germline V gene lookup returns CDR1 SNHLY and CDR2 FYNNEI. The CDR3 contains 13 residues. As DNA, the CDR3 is TGTGCCAGCAGTGAAGCTCCAGGCACTGAAGCTTTCTTT. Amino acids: CASSEAPGTEAFF.

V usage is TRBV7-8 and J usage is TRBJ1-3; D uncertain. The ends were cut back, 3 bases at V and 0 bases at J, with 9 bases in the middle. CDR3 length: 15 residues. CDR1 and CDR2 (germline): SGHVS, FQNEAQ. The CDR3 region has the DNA TGTGCCAGCAGCTTCGAGGAGTACTCTGGAAACACCATATATTTT. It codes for CASSFEEYSGNTIYF.